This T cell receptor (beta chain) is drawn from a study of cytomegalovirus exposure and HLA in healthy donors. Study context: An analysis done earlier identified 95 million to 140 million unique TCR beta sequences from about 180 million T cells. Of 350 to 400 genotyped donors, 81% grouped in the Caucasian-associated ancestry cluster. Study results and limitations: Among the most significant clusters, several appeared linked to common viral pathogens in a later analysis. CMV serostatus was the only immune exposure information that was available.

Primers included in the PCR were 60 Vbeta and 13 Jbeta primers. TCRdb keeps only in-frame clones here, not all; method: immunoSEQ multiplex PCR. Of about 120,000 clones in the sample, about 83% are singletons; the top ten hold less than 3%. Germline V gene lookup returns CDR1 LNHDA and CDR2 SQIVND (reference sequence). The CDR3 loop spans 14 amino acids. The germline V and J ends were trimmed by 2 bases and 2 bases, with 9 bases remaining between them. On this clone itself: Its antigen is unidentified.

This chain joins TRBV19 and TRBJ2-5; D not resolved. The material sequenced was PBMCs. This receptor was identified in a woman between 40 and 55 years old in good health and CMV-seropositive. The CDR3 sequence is CASSIRERQETQYF. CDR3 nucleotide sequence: TGTGCCAGTAGTATACGAGAGAGGCAAGAGACCCAGTACTTC.